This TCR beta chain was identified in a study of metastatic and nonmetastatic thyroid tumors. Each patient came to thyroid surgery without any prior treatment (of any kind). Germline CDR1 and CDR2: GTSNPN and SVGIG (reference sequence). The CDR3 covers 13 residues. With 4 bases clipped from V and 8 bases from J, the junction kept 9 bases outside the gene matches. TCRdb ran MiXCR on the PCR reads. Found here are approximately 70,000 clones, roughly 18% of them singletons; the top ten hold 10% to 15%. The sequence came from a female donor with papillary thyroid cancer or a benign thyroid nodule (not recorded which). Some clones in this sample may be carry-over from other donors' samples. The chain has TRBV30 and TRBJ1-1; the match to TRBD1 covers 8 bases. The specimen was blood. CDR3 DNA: TGTGCCTGGATGGACAGGGCGGAAGGGGAAGCTTTCTTT. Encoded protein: CAWMDRAEGEAFF.